This T cell receptor beta chain came from a study of T cell repertoires in cytomegalovirus infection. This clonotype was seen more than once but under ten times. TCRdb recomputed calls from the reads with MiXCR, one row per CDR3 protein. The repertoire has under 250,000 distinct CDR3 sequences, approximately 13% of them found once; the top ten carry around 1.6%. The CDR3 is 16 amino acids. The germline V gene encodes CDR1 MNHEY and CDR2 SMNVEV (reference sequence). Trimming pared 7 bases from V and 5 bases from J, leaving 24 bases between. The sequenced sample was PBMCs. This chain uses TRBV27 with TRBJ2-7; D tentatively fits TRBD1 or TRBD2 (5 bases each). The origin of this receptor is a human donor in good health (CMV status not recorded). Some clones in this sample may be carry-over from other donors' samples. CDR3 bases: TGTGCCAGCACCAGACTTACAGGAGGCCAGAGCGACGAGCAGTACTTC. Translated: CASTRLTGGQSDEQYF.